The entry below gives a single TCR beta chain sequence along with its context. Its antigen is unknown. The method was immunoSEQ multiplex PCR; TCRdb's version includes in-frame clones alone and lacks a portion of them. The sample holds 260,000 or so clones, more than 75% seen once. The data were obtained in a study of cytomegalovirus exposure and HLA in healthy donors. Whole-study context: The roughly 670 first-cohort repertoires shared a platform with the approximately 110 validation repertoires, as reported in a later analysis. General study points: Reported results showed that the classifier diagnosed cytomegalovirus status with high specificity and sensitivity. In the 120 or so validation repertoires, under 95% of cluster scores exceeded 0, per a later analysis. A few of the chains that were CMV-associated were confirmed in vitro to be specific for CMV antigens.

Material for sequencing was PBMCs. The origin of this receptor is a man aged 18 to 30 in good health and CMV-seronegative.

The DNA for the CDR3 is TGTGCCATCGGACAGTTTAGTAGGGGCTACACCTTC. As protein: CAIGQFSRGYTF. The chain employs TRBV10-3 and TRBJ1-2, with D tentatively TRBD1 (6 bases). The ends were cut back, 8 bases at V and 8 bases at J, with 15 bases in the middle. This CDR3 spans 12 amino acids. Germline V lookup: CDR1 ENHRY, CDR2 SYGVKD.